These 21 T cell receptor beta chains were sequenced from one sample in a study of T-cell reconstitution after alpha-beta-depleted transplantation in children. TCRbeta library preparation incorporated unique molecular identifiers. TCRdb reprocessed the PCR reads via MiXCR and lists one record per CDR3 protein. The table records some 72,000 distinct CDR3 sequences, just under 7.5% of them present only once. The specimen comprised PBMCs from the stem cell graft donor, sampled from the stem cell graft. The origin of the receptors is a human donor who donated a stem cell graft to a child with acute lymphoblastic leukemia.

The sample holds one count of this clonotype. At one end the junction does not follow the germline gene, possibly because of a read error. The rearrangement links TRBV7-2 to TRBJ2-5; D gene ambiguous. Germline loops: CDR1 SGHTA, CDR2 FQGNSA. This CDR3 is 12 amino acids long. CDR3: CPSSLRRETQYF. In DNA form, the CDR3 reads TGTCCCAGCAGCTTAAGGCGAGAGACCCAGTACTTC.

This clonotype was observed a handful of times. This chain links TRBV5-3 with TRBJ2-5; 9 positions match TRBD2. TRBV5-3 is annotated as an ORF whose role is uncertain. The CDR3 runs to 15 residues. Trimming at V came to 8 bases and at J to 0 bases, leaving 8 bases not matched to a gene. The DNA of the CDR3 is TGTGCCAGGGGAGCGGGGGGACCGTACCAAGAGACCCAGTACTTC. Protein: CARGAGGPYQETQYF.

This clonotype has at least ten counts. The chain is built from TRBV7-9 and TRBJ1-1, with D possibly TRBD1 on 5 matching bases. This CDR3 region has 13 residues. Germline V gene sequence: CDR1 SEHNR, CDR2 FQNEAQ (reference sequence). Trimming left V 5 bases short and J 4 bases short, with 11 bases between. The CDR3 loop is CASSLGTFTEAFF. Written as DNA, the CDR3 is TGTGCCAGCAGCCTCGGGACTTTCACTGAAGCTTTCTTT.

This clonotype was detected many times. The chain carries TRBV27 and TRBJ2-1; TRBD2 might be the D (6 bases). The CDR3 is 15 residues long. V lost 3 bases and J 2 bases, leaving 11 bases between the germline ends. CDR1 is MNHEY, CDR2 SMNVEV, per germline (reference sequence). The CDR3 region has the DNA TGTGCCAGCAGTTTGGAGGGGACGGCCTACAATGAGCAGTTCTTC. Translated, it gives CASSLEGTAYNEQFF.

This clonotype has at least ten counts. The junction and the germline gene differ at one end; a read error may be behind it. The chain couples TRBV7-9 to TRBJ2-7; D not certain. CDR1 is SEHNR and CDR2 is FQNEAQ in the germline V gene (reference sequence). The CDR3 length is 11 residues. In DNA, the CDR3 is TGTGCCAGCACCATGTCCTCCGAGCAGTACTTC. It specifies CASTMSSEQYF.

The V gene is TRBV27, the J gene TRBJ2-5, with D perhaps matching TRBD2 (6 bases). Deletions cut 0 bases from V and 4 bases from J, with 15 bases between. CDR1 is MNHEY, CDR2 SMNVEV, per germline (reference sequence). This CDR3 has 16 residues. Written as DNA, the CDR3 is TGTGCCAGCAGTTTATCGGCCCCCATCGGGGGAGAGACCCAGTACTTC. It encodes CASSLSAPIGGETQYF.

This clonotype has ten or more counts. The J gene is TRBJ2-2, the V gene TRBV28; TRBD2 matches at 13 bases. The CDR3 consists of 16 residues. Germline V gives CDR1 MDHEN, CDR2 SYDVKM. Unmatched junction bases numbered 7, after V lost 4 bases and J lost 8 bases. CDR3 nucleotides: TGTGCCAGCAGTTCACATCGGACTAGCGGGAGAGGGGAGCTGTTTTTT. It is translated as CASSSHRTSGRGELFF.

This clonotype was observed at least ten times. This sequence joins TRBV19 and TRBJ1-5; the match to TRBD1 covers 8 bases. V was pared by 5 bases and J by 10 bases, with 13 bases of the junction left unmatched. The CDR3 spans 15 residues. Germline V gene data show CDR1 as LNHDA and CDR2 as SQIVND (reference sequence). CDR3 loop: CASSRPGQAIFPQHF. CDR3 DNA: TGTGCCAGTAGTCGACCGGGACAGGCTATCTTCCCCCAGCATTTT.

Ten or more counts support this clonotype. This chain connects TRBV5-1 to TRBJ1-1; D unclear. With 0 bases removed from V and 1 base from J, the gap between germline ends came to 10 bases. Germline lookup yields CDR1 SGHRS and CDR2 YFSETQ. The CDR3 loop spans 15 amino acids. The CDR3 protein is CASSLAPTGNTEAFF. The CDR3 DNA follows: TGCGCCAGCAGCTTGGCCCCAACTGGGAACACTGAAGCTTTCTTT.

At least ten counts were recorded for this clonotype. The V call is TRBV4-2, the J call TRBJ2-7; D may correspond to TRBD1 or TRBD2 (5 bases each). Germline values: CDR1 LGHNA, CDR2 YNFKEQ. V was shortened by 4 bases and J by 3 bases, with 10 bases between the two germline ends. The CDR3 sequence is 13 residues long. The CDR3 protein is CASSRDGFYEQYF. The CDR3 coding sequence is TGTGCCAGCAGCCGGGACGGCTTCTACGAGCAGTACTTC.

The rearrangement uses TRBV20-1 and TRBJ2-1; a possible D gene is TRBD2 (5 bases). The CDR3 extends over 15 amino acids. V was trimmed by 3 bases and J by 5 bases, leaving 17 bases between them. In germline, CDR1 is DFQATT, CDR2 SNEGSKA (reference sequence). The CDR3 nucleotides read TGCAGTGCTAGTGTTTCCACGGGAAGGAACAATGAGCAGTTCTTC. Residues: CSASVSTGRNNEQFF.

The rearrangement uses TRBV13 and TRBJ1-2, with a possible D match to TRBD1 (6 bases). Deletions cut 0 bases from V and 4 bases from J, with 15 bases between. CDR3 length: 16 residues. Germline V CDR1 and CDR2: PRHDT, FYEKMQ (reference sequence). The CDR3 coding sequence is TGTGCCAGCAGCTTAGGCCGGGGGCAGGGACGCTATGGCTACACCTTC. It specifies CASSLGRGQGRYGYTF. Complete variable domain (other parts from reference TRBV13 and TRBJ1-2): AAGVIQSPRHLIKEKRETATLKCYPIPRHDTVYWYQQGPGQDPQFLISFYEKMQSDKGSIPDRFSAQQFSDYHSELNMSSLELGDSALYFCASSLGRGQGRYGYTFGSGTRLTVV.

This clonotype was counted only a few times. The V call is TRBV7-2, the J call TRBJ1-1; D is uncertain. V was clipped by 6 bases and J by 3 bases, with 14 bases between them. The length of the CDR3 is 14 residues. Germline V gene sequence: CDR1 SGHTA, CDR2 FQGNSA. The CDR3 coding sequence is TGTGCCAGCAGACTCGAGGGAGCACACACTGAAGCTTTCTTT. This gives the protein CASRLEGAHTEAFF.

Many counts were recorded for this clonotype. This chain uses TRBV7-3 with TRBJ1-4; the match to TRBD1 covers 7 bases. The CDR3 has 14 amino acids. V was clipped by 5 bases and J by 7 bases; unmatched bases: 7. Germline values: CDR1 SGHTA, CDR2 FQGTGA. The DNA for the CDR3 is TGTGCCAGCAGCCTTACAGGGGAGGGTGAAAAACTGTTTTTT. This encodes CASSLTGEGEKLFF.

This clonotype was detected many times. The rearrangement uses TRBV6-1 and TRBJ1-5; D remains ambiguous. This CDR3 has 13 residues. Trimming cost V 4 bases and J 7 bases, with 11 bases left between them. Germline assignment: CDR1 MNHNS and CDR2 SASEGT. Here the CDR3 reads CASSVDTGQPQHF. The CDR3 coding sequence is TGTGCCAGCAGTGTCGACACCGGGCAGCCCCAGCATTTT.

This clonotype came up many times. CDR3 nucleotides: TGTGCCAGCAGCTTAAAGGGGTCCCCTGCCGAGCAGTACTTC. This encodes CASSLKGSPAEQYF. The V gene is TRBV7-3, the J gene TRBJ2-7; possibly TRBD1 for D (5 bases). From germline, CDR1 is SGHTA and CDR2 FQGTGA. This CDR3 contains 14 residues. V lost 1 base and J 6 bases, leaving 13 bases between the germline ends.

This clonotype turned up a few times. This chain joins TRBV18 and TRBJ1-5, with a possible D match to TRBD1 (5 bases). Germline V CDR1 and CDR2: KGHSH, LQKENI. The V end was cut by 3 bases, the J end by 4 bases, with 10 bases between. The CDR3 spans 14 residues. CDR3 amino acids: CASSPGLTNQPQHF. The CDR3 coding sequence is TGTGCCAGCTCACCGGGACTGACAAATCAGCCCCAGCATTTT.

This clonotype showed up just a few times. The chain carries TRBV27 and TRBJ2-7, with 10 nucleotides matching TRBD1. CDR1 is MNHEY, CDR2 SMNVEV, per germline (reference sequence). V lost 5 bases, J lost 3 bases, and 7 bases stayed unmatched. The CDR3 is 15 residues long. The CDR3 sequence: CASSRTGGFFYEQYF. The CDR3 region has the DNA TGTGCCAGCAGTCGGACAGGGGGTTTTTTCTACGAGCAGTACTTC.

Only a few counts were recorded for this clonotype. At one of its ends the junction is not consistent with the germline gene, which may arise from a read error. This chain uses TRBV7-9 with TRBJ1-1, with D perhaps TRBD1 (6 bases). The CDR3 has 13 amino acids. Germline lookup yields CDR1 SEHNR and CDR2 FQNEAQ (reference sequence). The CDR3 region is CASSLEAGAEAFF. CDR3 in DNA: TGTGCCAGCAGCTTAGAGGCAGGGGCTGAGGCTTTCTTT.

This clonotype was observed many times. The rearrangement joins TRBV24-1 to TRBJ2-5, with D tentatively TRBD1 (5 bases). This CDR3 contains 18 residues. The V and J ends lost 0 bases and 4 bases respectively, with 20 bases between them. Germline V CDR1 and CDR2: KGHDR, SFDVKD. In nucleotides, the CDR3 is TGTGCCACCAGTGATTTGGGGGCGTTTGGGGATGGTGCAGAGACCCAGTACTTC. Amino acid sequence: CATSDLGAFGDGAETQYF.

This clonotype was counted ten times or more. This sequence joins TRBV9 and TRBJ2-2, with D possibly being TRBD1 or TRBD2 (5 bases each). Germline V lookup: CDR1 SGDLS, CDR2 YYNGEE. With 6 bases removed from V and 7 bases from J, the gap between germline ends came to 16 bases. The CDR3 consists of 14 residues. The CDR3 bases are TGTGCCAGCAACGAGGGGAGCCGGATCGGGGAGCTGTTTTTT. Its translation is CASNEGSRIGELFF.